The 5 T cell receptor beta chains in this list originate from one sample, sequenced in a study of shared clonotypes between healthy human individuals. Produced via immunoSEQ multiplex PCR; TCRdb's table is partial and in-frame only. Of approximately 2.5 million clones listed, approximately 93% are singletons. Sequencing input: naive CD4+ T cells from PBMCs. The sample's subset: CD45RA+ positively selected. The receptors shown here come from a young man in good health. Some clones in this sample may be carry-over from other donors' samples.

The chain employs TRBV11-2 and TRBJ1-5; D not resolved. Germline V gene data show CDR1 as SGHAT and CDR2 as FQNNGV. The CDR3 is made up of 13 amino acids. Trimming left V 3 bases short and J 2 bases short, with 5 bases between. CDR3 bases: TGTGCCAGCAGCTTCGACCGCAATCAGCCCCAGCATTTT. Residues: CASSFDRNQPQHF.

The V and J genes are TRBV28 and TRBJ1-5; D might be TRBD1 (6 bases). The CDR3 totals 15 residues. The germline V gene encodes CDR1 MDHEN and CDR2 SYDVKM. V lost 3 bases and J lost 7, with 16 bases in between. The CDR3 bases are TGTGCCAGCAGTTTGAAGCAGGGGTGGGGGCAGCCCCAGCATTTT. Translated: CASSLKQGWGQPQHF.

V is TRBV4-1 and J is TRBJ2-5; 9 positions match TRBD2. Germline loops: CDR1 MGHRA, CDR2 YSYEKL. CDR3 length equals 16 residues. J gave up 5 bases and V 2 bases, and 9 bases lay outside the gene matches. The CDR3 DNA sequence: TGCGCCAGCAGCCAATGGGTGGTAGCGGGAGTGGAGACCCAGTACTTC. It codes for CASSQWVVAGVETQYF.

This clone was detected only a few times. The chain combines TRBV7-3 with TRBJ1-1; 7 positions agree with TRBD1. Germline V gene lookup returns CDR1 SGHTA and CDR2 FQGTGA. V was pared by 5 bases and J by 7 bases, with 10 bases of the junction left unmatched. This CDR3 region has 14 residues. CDR3 DNA: TGTGCCAGCAGCCCCTCATCAGGGGGGAATGAAGCTTTCTTT. Translation: CASSPSSGGNEAFF.

The gene calls are TRBV11-2 and TRBJ2-3, with 7 bases matching TRBD2. Germline trimming cut 2 bases from V and 2 bases from J; bases unmatched to any gene: 10. The germline V gene has CDR1 SGHAT and CDR2 FQNNGV. This CDR3 comprises 17 residues. CDR3 region: CASSLLRERTDTDTQYF. In DNA form, the CDR3 reads TGTGCCAGCAGCTTACTGCGGGAGAGAACTGACACAGATACGCAGTATTTT.